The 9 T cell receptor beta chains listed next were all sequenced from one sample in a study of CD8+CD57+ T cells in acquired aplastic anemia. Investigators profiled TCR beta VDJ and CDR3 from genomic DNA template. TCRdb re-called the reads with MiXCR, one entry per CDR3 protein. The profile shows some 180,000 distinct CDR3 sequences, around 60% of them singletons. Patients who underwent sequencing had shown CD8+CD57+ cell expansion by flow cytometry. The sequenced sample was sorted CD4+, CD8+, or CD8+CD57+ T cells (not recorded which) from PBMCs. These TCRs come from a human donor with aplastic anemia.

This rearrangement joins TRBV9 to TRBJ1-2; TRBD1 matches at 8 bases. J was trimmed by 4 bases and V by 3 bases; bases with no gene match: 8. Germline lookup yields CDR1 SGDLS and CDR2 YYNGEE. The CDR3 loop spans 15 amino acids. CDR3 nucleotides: TGTGCCAGCAGCGCTGACGGACAGGGTGGCTATGGCTACACCTTC. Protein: CASSADGQGGYGYTF.

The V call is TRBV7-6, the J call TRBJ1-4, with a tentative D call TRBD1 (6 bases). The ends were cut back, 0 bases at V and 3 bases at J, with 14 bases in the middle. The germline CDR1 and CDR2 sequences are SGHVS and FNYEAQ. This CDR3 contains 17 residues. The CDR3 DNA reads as TGTGCCAGCAGCTTAGCGGGGGCGATGGGGTCTAATGAAAAACTGTTTTTT. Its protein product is CASSLAGAMGSNEKLFF. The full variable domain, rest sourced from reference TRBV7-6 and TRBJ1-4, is GAGVSQSPRYKVTKRGQDVALRCDPISGHVSLYWYRQALGQGPEFLTYFNYEAQQDKSGLPNDRFSAERPEGSISTLTIQRTEQRDSAMYRCASSLAGAMGSNEKLFFGSGTQLSVL.

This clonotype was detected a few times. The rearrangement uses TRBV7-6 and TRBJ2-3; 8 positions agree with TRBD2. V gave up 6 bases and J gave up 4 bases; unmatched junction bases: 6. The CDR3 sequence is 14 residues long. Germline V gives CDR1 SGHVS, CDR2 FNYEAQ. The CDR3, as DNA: TGTGCCAGCAGTTCTGCGGGGGGTCCAGATACGCAGTATTTT. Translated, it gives CASSSAGGPDTQYF.

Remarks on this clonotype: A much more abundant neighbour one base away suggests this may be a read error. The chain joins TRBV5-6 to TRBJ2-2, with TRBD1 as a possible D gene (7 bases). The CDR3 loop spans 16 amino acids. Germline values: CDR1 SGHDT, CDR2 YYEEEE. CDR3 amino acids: CASSKIQGYYTGGLFF. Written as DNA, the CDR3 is TGTGCCAGCAGCAAAATACAGGGGTATTACACCGGGGGGCTGTTTTTT.

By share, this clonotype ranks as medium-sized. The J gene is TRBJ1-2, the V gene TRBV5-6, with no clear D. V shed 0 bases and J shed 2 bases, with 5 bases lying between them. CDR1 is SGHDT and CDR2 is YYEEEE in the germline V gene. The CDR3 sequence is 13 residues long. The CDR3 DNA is TGTGCCAGCAGCTTGGCTGGGAACTATGGCTACACCTTC. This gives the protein CASSLAGNYGYTF.

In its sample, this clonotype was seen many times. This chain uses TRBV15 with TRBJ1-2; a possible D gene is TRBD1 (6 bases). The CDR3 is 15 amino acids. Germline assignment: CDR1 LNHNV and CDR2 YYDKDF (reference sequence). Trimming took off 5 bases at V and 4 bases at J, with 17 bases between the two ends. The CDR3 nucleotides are TGTGCCACCAGCGGAGTTCGGGAGGACAGCTATGGCTACACCTTC. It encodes CATSGVREDSYGYTF.

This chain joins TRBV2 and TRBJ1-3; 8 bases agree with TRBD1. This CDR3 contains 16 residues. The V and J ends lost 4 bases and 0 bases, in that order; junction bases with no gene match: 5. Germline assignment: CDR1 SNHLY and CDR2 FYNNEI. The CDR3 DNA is TGTGCCAGCAGTGGGAACAGGGGGGGCTCTGGAAACACCATATATTTT. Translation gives CASSGNRGGSGNTIYF.

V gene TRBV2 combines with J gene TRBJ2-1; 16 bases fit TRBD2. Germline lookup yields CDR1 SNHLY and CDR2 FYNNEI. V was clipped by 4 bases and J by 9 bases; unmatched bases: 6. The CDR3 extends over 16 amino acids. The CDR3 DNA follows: TGTGCCAGCAGTGCCGGGACTAGCGGGGGGGCCGGTGAGCAGTTCTTC. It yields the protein CASSAGTSGGAGEQFF.

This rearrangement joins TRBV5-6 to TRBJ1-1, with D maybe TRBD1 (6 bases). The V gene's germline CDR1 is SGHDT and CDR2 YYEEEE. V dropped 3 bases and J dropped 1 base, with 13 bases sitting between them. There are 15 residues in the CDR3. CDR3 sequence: CASSSPPGQNTEAFF. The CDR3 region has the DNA TGTGCCAGCAGCTCGCCCCCGGGACAGAACACTGAAGCTTTCTTT.